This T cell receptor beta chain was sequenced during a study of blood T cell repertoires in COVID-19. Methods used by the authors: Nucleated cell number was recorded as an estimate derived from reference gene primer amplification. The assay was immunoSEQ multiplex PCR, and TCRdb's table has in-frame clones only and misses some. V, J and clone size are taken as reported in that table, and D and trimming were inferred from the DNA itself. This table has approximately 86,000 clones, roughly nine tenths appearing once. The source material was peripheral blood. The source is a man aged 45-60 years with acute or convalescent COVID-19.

The chain's CDR3 is CASRTANEKLFF. In DNA form, the CDR3 reads TGTGCCAGCCGGACAGCTAATGAAAAACTGTTTTTT. V usage is TRBV6-5 and J usage is TRBJ1-4; maybe TRBD1 (6 bases). CDR1 MNHEY and CDR2 SVGAGI come from the germline V gene. With 8 bases removed from V and 3 bases from J, the gap between germline ends came to 7 bases. The CDR3 length is 12 residues.